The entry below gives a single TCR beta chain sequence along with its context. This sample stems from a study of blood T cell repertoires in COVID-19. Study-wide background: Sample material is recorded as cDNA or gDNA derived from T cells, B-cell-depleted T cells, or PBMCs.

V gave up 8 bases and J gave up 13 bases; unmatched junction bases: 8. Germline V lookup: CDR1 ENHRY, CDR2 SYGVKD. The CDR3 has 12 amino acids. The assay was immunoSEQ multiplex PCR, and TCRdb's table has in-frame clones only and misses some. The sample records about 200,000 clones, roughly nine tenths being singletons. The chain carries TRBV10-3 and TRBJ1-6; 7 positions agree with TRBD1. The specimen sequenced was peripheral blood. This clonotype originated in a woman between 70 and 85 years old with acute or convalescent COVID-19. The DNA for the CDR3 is TGTGCCATCCGACAGGGTGGAGGGCCCCTCCACTTT. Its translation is CAIRQGGGPLHF.